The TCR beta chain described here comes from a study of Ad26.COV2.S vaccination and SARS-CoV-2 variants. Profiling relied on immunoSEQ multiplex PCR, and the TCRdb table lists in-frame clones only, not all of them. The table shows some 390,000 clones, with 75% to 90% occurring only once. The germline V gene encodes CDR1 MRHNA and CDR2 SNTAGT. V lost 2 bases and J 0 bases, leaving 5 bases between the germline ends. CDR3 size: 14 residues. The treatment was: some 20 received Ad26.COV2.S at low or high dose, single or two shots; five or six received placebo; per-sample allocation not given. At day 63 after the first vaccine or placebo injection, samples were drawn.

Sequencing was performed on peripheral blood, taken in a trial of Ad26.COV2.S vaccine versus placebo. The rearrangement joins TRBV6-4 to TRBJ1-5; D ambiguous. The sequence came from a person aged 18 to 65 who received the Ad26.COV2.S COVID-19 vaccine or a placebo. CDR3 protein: CASSDVLSNQPQHF. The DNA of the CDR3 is TGTGCCAGCAGTGACGTCCTTAGCAATCAGCCCCAGCATTTT.